A selection of T cell receptor beta chains follows, all from one sample in a study of blood T cell repertoires in COVID-19. Sequencing used immunoSEQ multiplex PCR; TCRdb keeps in-frame clones, though not all of them. The data show hundreds of thousands of clones, approximately 90% seen once. Input material: peripheral blood. Receptor source: a man between 18 and 35 years old with active or convalescent COVID-19. Each CDR3 is given with its conserved first and last residue. The D gene is left open where the match is weak. Clone size is not always given. Where it is, it says once, few, many or a class for expanded clones.

v_call	j_call	d_call	clone_size	cdr3_length	cdr3_aa	cdr3_nt
TRBV7-2	TRBJ1-1	TRBD1	-	16	CASSSQGPDMNTEAFF	TGTGCCAGCAGCTCACAGGGGCCGGATATGAACACTGAAGCTTTCTTT
TRBV7-9	TRBJ1-2	TRBD1	-	13	CASSLQGAMGYTF	TGTGCCAGCAGCCTACAGGGGGCGATGGGCTACACCTTC
TRBV6-4	TRBJ1-2	TRBD1	-	13	CASSPGTGNGYTF	TGTGCCAGCAGCCCCGGGACAGGGAATGGCTACACCTTC
TRBV20-1	TRBJ2-5	-	-	11	CSAQGLETQYF	TGCAGTGCTCAGGGGTTAGAGACCCAGTACTTC
TRBV29-1	TRBJ1-1	TRBD1	few	14	CSWARGRVDTEAFF	TGCAGCTGGGCCAGGGGGCGCGTGGACACTGAAGCTTTCTTT
TRBV19	TRBJ1-5	TRBD1	once	15	CATGVMTMSNQPQHF	TGTGCGACAGGGGTGATGACTATGAGCAATCAGCCCCAGCATTTT
TRBV7-9	TRBJ1-6	-	-	11	CASEGGSPLHF	TGTGCCAGCGAAGGGGGATCACCCCTCCACTTT
TRBV29-1	TRBJ2-7	TRBD2	once	17	CSVEDLGGGTQAGEQYF	TGCAGCGTTGAAGATTTGGGGGGAGGGACCCAAGCTGGTGAGCAGTACTTC
TRBV29-1	TRBJ2-5	-	-	10	CSVGGETQYF	TGCAGCGTTGGAGGCGAGACCCAGTACTTC
TRBV3-1/TRBV3-2	TRBJ2-7	-	-	18	CASSPQASRGARTYEQYF	TGTGCCAGCAGCCCTCAGGCATCCCGGGGGGCCCGAACCTACGAGCAGTACTTC
TRBV5-1	TRBJ2-1	TRBD1	once	16	CASSPLLGQSYNEQFF	TGCGCCAGCAGCCCTCTTTTGGGACAGTCCTACAATGAGCAGTTCTTC
TRBV19	TRBJ1-4	-	-	13	CASSKSINEKLFF	TGTGCCAGTAGTAAATCTATTAATGAAAAACTGTTTTTT
TRBV18	TRBJ2-5	TRBD2	-	14	CASSEGLAEETQYF	TGTGCCAGCTCAGAGGGACTAGCGGAAGAGACCCAGTACTTC
TRBV7-9	TRBJ2-7	TRBD1	few	13	CASRSGTDYEQYF	TGTGCCAGCAGATCCGGGACAGACTACGAGCAGTACTTC
TRBV6-5	TRBJ2-7	TRBD1	-	15	CASSKTGGPTYEQYF	TGTGCCAGCAGTAAAACAGGGGGCCCTACCTACGAGCAGTACTTC
TRBV15	TRBJ2-5	TRBD1	-	15	CATSRRQGSQETQYF	TGTGCCACCAGCCGAAGACAGGGGTCACAAGAGACCCAGTACTTC
TRBV9	TRBJ1-1	-	-	14	CASSGLSPNTEAFF	TGTGCCAGCAGCGGACTTTCTCCGAACACTGAAGCTTTCTTT
TRBV28	TRBJ1-5	TRBD1	-	15	CASSLSGQGTQPQHF	TGTGCCAGCAGTTTATCGGGACAGGGCACCCAGCCCCAGCATTTT
TRBV5-4	TRBJ1-2	-	-	15	CASSSPGEANYGYTF	TGTGCCAGCAGCTCGCCCGGGGAGGCCAACTATGGCTACACCTTC
TRBV10-3	TRBJ1-1	-	-	15	CAIREDPQGFTEAFF	TGTGCCATCAGGGAGGACCCACAGGGATTCACTGAAGCTTTCTTT
TRBV9	TRBJ1-3	-	-	17	CASSVVGQKGAGNTIYF	TGTGCCAGCAGCGTAGTGGGACAAAAGGGGGCTGGAAACACCATATATTTT
TRBV24-1	TRBJ2-2	-	-	15	CATSDPGQPSGELFF	TGTGCCACCAGTGATCCTGGACAGCCTTCGGGGGAGCTGTTTTTT
TRBV5-1	TRBJ2-5	-	-	15	CASSLGRGFLETQYF	TGCGCCAGCAGCTTGGGAAGGGGCTTTTTGGAGACCCAGTACTTC
TRBV24-1	TRBJ1-2	TRBD1	-	14	CATSDAGTDYGYTF	TGTGCCACCAGTGATGCGGGGACAGACTATGGCTACACCTTC
TRBV19	TRBJ1-5	TRBD1	-	14	CASSIDYRGQPQHF	TGTGCCAGTAGTATAGATTACAGGGGGCAGCCCCAGCATTTT
TRBV18	TRBJ2-1	TRBD1	once	14	CASSPRTGDNEQFF	TGTGCCAGCTCACCTCGGACAGGTGACAATGAGCAGTTCTTC
TRBV11-3	TRBJ2-1	TRBD2	-	15	CASSTSPGGPIEQFF	TGTGCCAGCAGCACTTCGCCGGGAGGGCCTATTGAGCAGTTCTTC